A single sample is the source of the 6 T cell receptor beta chains below, sequenced in a study of blood T cells in healthy people across ages. It was with a sample-barcoded 5' primer and a J-beta primer mix that a second PCR of about 6 to 12 cycles was run. TCRdb re-analysed the 5' RACE reads in MiXCR, keeping a single row per CDR3 protein. The sample lists about 1,600,000 distinct CDR3 sequences; about 43% were seen once. Sequenced: blood. These receptors were obtained from a woman aged 18 to 35 in good health.

Comment on this clonotype: The junction differs from germline at one of its ends, possibly a read error. The chain uses TRBV6-1 and TRBJ2-3, with TRBD1 identical over 10 bases. CDR3 length: 15 residues. CDR1 and CDR2 (germline): MNHNS, SASEGT. The CDR3 loop is CACSEQTGGKDTQYF. CDR3 bases: TGTGCCTGCAGTGAACAGACAGGGGGCAAGGATACGCAGTATTTT.

The chain recombines TRBV6-1 with TRBJ1-1; D gene ambiguous. Trimming left V 4 bases short and J 0 bases short, with 12 bases between. Germline CDR1 and CDR2: MNHNS and SASEGT. This CDR3 is 15 amino acids long. The DNA for the CDR3 is TGTGCCAGCAGTGTTCAGAGGACGGTGAACACTGAAGCTTTCTTT. Protein: CASSVQRTVNTEAFF.

A few counts support this clonotype. The chain is built from TRBV27 and TRBJ1-5; 7 nucleotides match TRBD1. Germline values: CDR1 MNHEY, CDR2 SMNVEV (reference sequence). This CDR3 has 15 amino acids. The trim removed 2 bases at V and 6 bases at J, leaving 7 bases unmatched. This chain's CDR3 is CASSLDRVGGQPQHF. In DNA form, the CDR3 reads TGTGCCAGCAGTTTAGACAGGGTAGGAGGTCAGCCCCAGCATTTT.

The genes are TRBV6-1 and TRBJ2-7; 10 nucleotides agree with TRBD2. Looked up from germline, CDR1 is MNHNS and CDR2 is SASEGT. CDR3 size: 17 residues. The J segment lost 7 bases and the V segment lost 6 bases, leaving 18 bases of the junction unmatched. The CDR3 DNA sequence: TGTGCCAGCAGACCCCTTAGGGCTAGCGGGGGTTTGGTGGAGCAGTACTTC. Amino acids: CASRPLRASGGLVEQYF.

Comment on this clonotype: The junction does not match germline at one end; this may be a read error. This chain links TRBV4-2 with TRBJ2-7; a possible D gene is TRBD1 (6 bases). Per the germline V gene, CDR1 is LGHNA and CDR2 is YNFKEQ. The CDR3 loop spans 15 amino acids. This CDR3 is CASGQSPDRNYEQYF. DNA of the CDR3: TGTGCCAGCGGCCAAAGTCCAGACAGGAACTACGAGCAGTACTTC.

This sequence joins TRBV5-1 and TRBJ2-6; 8 positions agree with TRBD2. The CDR3 runs 19 residues. V lost 3 bases to trimming and J lost 4 bases; unmatched junction nucleotides: 15. Germline V gene data show CDR1 as SGHRS and CDR2 as YFSETQ. CDR3 nucleotides: TGCGCCAGCAGCTCAGAGCCACGGGAGGGCCAGTCCGGGGCCAACGTCCTGACTTTC. Amino acid sequence: CASSSEPREGQSGANVLTF.